The rows below give T cell receptor beta chains drawn from one sample of a study of cytomegalovirus exposure and HLA in healthy donors. Sequencing was performed with immunoSEQ multiplex PCR; in TCRdb, only in-frame clones are kept and a portion is missing. The table has about 220,000 clones, less than 85% seen once. Input material: PBMCs. The receptor set was obtained from a man aged 18 to 30 in good health and CMV-seronegative. The CDR3 runs from the conserved cysteine through the conserved F or W. The order of the fields is CDR3 protein, CDR3 DNA, J gene, V gene, clone size, CDR3 length, D gene. The D gene is left open where the match is weak. Some rows mark clone size as missing; the rest say once, few, many or name a class of expanded clone.

CASSPQGNGNEQFF	TGTGCCAGCAGTCCACAGGGTAATGGGAATGAGCAGTTCTTC	TRBJ2-1	TRBV6-5	NA	14	NA
CASSFQGANYEQYF	TGTGCCAGCAGCTTCCAGGGGGCCAACTACGAGCAGTACTTC	TRBJ2-7	TRBV5-4	NA	14	TRBD1
CASSSPGQAHSYEQYF	TGTGCCAGCAGCTCCCCCGGCCAGGCCCACTCCTACGAGCAGTACTTC	TRBJ2-7	TRBV7-3	once	16	NA
CASSPPGGDYEQYF	TGTGCCAGCAGCCCCCCGGGGGGGGACTACGAGCAGTACTTC	TRBJ2-7	TRBV7-9	once	14	TRBD2
CASSPLADLYNEQFF	TGTGCCAGCAGCCCCCTAGCGGACCTCTACAATGAGCAGTTCTTC	TRBJ2-1	TRBV9	NA	15	TRBD2
CASSEYDRNVEAFF	TGTGCCAGCAGTGAGTATGACAGGAATGTTGAAGCTTTCTTT	TRBJ1-1	TRBV6-1	NA	14	NA
CASSQSDRGFDNSPLHF	TGTGCCAGCAGCCAAAGTGACAGGGGGTTCGATAATTCACCCCTCCACTTT	TRBJ1-6	TRBV14	NA	17	TRBD1
CASRLGTGGYEQYF	TGCGCCAGCAGGCTCGGGACAGGAGGCTACGAGCAGTACTTC	TRBJ2-7	TRBV5-1	NA	14	TRBD1
CASSVESGGKLFF	TGTGCCAGCAGCGTAGAATCGGGAGGGAAACTGTTTTTT	TRBJ1-4	TRBV9	NA	13	NA
CASSPPGQGAAVFYEQFF	TGTGCCAGTAGTCCTCCGGGACAGGGGGCGGCTGTGTTTTATGAGCAGTTCTTC	TRBJ2-1	TRBV19	NA	18	TRBD1
CASRPTSLGDEQFF	TGTGCCAGCAGGCCGACTAGCTTGGGGGATGAGCAGTTCTTC	TRBJ2-1	TRBV6-6	few	14	TRBD2
CASRTGGTGELFF	TGTGCCAGCAGGACAGGGGGTACCGGGGAGCTGTTTTTT	TRBJ2-2	TRBV7-9	NA	13	TRBD1
CASSSTGGAGNQPQHF	TGTGCCAGCAGCTCCACAGGGGGCGCAGGCAATCAGCCCCAGCATTTT	TRBJ1-5	TRBV7-8	NA	16	TRBD1
CASSQDSSSYNEQFF	TGTGCCAGCAGTCAGGACTCCAGCTCCTACAATGAGCAGTTCTTC	TRBJ2-1	TRBV7-8	NA	15	NA
CASSLSGLAGGGYNEQFF	TGTGCCAGTAGTCTATCGGGACTAGCGGGAGGAGGCTACAATGAGCAGTTCTTC	TRBJ2-1	TRBV19	NA	18	TRBD2
CASSLVADKNYGYTF	TGCGCCAGCAGCTTGGTGGCGGACAAAAACTATGGCTACACCTTC	TRBJ1-2	TRBV5-1	NA	15	NA
CASSLGGSNYGYTF	TGTGCCAGCAGTTTGGGGGGGAGTAACTATGGCTACACCTTC	TRBJ1-2	TRBV28	NA	14	NA
CASSSQGRLSGNTIYF	TGTGCCAGCAGCTCCCAGGGCCGCCTCTCTGGAAACACCATATATTTT	TRBJ1-3	TRBV7-3	NA	16	NA
CSVKSWAGGPEETQYF	TGCAGCGTTAAGAGTTGGGCGGGAGGGCCCGAAGAGACCCAGTACTTC	TRBJ2-5	TRBV29-1	NA	16	TRBD2
CASSQEIWAGRDQPQHF	TGCGCCAGCAGCCAAGAAATTTGGGCAGGTCGTGATCAGCCCCAGCATTTT	TRBJ1-5	TRBV4-1	NA	17	NA
CASSQDVGTDLEQYF	TGTGCCAGCAGCCAAGATGTCGGGACAGATCTCGAGCAGTACTTC	TRBJ2-7	TRBV14	NA	15	TRBD1
CASSWAGGYTGELFF	TGTGCCAGCAGTTGGGCAGGGGGCTACACCGGGGAGCTGTTTTTT	TRBJ2-2	TRBV6-5	NA	15	TRBD1
CASSPWGEGNQPQHF	TGTGCCAGCAGCCCGTGGGGGGAAGGCAATCAGCCCCAGCATTTT	TRBJ1-5	TRBV6-5	NA	15	NA
CASSHPTGRTEAFF	TGTGCCAGCAGCCACCCAACAGGGCGGACTGAAGCTTTCTTT	TRBJ1-1	TRBV4-2	NA	14	NA
CAISSSSGRAETYNEQFF	TGTGCCATCAGTTCTTCTAGCGGGAGGGCCGAAACCTACAATGAGCAGTTCTTC	TRBJ2-1	TRBV10-3	NA	18	TRBD2
CASTLSGSTDTQYF	TGTGCCAGCACTCTGAGCGGGAGCACAGATACGCAGTATTTT	TRBJ2-3	TRBV6-1	NA	14	NA
CASSALQPYNEQFF	TGTGCCAGCAGTGCTTTACAGCCCTACAATGAGCAGTTCTTC	TRBJ2-1	TRBV2	few	14	NA
CASSTKTGGNTIYF	TGTGCCAGCAGCACCAAGACAGGGGGAAACACCATATATTTT	TRBJ1-3	TRBV7-9	few	14	TRBD1
CASSEQGGTKAFF	TGTGCCAGCAGTGAACAAGGTGGCACTAAAGCTTTCTTT	TRBJ1-1	TRBV6-5	once	13	NA
CASSSRIARQGRLPYEQYF	TGTGCCAGCAGTTCTCGCATTGCCCGACAGGGACGTCTCCCTTACGAGCAGTACTTC	TRBJ2-7	TRBV28	NA	19	TRBD1
CASSIARLIRGEQFF	TGTGCCAGTAGTATAGCACGGCTAATTAGGGGTGAGCAGTTCTTC	TRBJ2-1	TRBV19	NA	15	NA
CASSTGQVGATDTQYF	TGCGCCAGCAGCACCGGACAGGTAGGGGCCACAGATACGCAGTATTTT	TRBJ2-3	TRBV5-1	NA	16	TRBD1
CASSQVRGGETEAFF	TGCGCCAGCAGCCAAGTACGGGGAGGAGAGACTGAAGCTTTCTTT	TRBJ1-1	TRBV4-1	NA	15	NA
CAYNSGANVLTF	TGTGCCTACAACTCTGGGGCCAACGTCCTGACTTTC	TRBJ2-6	TRBV30	NA	12	NA
CASSLVRSTRTDTQYF	TGTGCCAGCAGCTTAGTGCGCTCCACGCGCACAGATACGCAGTATTTT	TRBJ2-3	TRBV11-2	NA	16	NA
CASSMGLAGSGSEQFF	TGTGCCAGCAGCATGGGACTAGCGGGCTCGGGGAGTGAGCAGTTCTTC	TRBJ2-1	TRBV7-9	NA	16	TRBD2
CASSYSRLAGVNEQYF	TGTGCCAGCAGTTACAGTCGACTAGCGGGAGTCAACGAGCAGTACTTC	TRBJ2-7	TRBV6-5	NA	16	TRBD2
CASSPAGGYEQYF	TGTGCCAGCTCACCGGCAGGAGGCTACGAGCAGTACTTC	TRBJ2-7	TRBV18	NA	13	NA
CASSLVPGNEQFF	TGCGCCAGCAGCTTGGTCCCCGGGAATGAGCAGTTCTTC	TRBJ2-1	TRBV5-1	NA	13	NA
CASSEKGGWGYAF	TGTGCCAGCAGTGAAAAAGGGGGATGGGGCTACGCCTTC	TRBJ1-2	TRBV2	NA	13	NA
CASSLGPGETQYF	TGTGCCAGCAGCTTGGGCCCGGGGGAGACCCAGTACTTC	TRBJ2-5	TRBV7-9	few	13	NA
CASSPKTPLAQSGNEQFF	TGTGCCAGCAGCCCAAAGACCCCACTAGCGCAAAGCGGCAATGAGCAGTTCTTC	TRBJ2-1	TRBV9	NA	18	TRBD2
CASSVDRNTEAFF	TGTGCCAGCAGCGTAGATCGGAACACTGAAGCTTTCTTT	TRBJ1-1	TRBV9	few	13	NA
CASSEASGSLVTQYF	TGTGCCAGCAGCGAAGCTAGCGGGAGCTTGGTGACGCAGTATTTT	TRBJ2-3	TRBV9	once	15	TRBD2
CASSSTGVTFEQYF	TGTGCCAGCAGTTCGACAGGGGTGACTTTCGAGCAGTACTTC	TRBJ2-7	TRBV27	NA	14	TRBD1
CASSEGTGGGNTIYF	TGCGCCAGCAGCGAAGGGACAGGAGGAGGAAACACCATATATTTT	TRBJ1-3	TRBV5-1	NA	15	TRBD1
CAWSVRQLIEPQHF	TGTGCCTGGAGTGTAAGACAGTTGATAGAGCCCCAGCATTTT	TRBJ1-5	TRBV30	NA	14	NA
CASSLGLLSNQPQHF	TGTGCCAGCAGTTTAGGACTTCTTAGCAATCAGCCCCAGCATTTT	TRBJ1-5	TRBV6-1	NA	15	NA
CASTGQGTREKLFF	TGTGCCAGCACAGGACAGGGTACCCGTGAAAAACTGTTTTTT	TRBJ1-4	TRBV27	NA	14	TRBD1
CASSRDRGSYGYTF	TGTGCCAGCAGCCGAGACAGGGGGAGCTATGGCTACACCTTC	TRBJ1-2	TRBV5-4	NA	14	TRBD1
CASSGTRGEAFF	TGTGCCAGCAGCGGGACAAGGGGAGAAGCTTTCTTT	TRBJ1-1	TRBV2	NA	12	NA
CASSLLAGGPGELFF	TGCGCCAGCAGCTTACTAGCGGGAGGCCCCGGGGAGCTGTTTTTT	TRBJ2-2	TRBV5-1	NA	15	TRBD2